Below are 19 T cell receptor beta chains sequenced from a single sample in a study of blood T cells in healthy people across ages. For the second PCR, which ran for about 7 to 11 cycles, a sample-barcoded 5' primer and a J-beta primer mix were used. From the 5' RACE reads, TCRdb called clonotypes with MiXCR, one entry per CDR3 protein. The repertoire has 800,000 to 950,000 distinct CDR3 sequences, around 49% of them found once; the top ten carry around 15%. What was sequenced was blood. These receptors were collected from a man younger than 40 in good health.

The V call is TRBV5-1, the J call TRBJ1-4, with no clear D. The CDR3 spans 14 residues. Looked up from germline, CDR1 is SGHRS and CDR2 is YFSETQ. V was shortened by 5 bases and J by 1 base, with 9 bases between the two germline ends. The CDR3 DNA follows: TGCGCCAGCAGAAAGGAAGTAACTAATGAAAAACTGTTTTTT. This encodes CASRKEVTNEKLFF.

This sequence joins TRBV5-5 and TRBJ1-6; D gene unclear. The germline V and J ends were trimmed by 4 bases and 4 bases, with 15 bases remaining between them. Germline assignment: CDR1 SGHKS and CDR2 YYEKEE (reference sequence). This CDR3 spans 16 amino acids. The CDR3 here is CASSPTGELYNSPLHF. The CDR3 region has the DNA TGTGCCAGCAGCCCCACCGGGGAATTGTATAATTCACCCCTCCACTTT.

With regard to this clonotype: Relative to the germline gene, one junction end is altered; a read error may explain this. The rearrangement links TRBV6-1 to TRBJ2-1; 12 positions agree with TRBD2. The tail of the sequence fits TRBJ2-7 better, so the J call may be wrong. Germline lookup yields CDR1 MNHNS and CDR2 SASEGT. This CDR3 region has 15 residues. For the CDR3, the DNA is TGTGTCAGCAGTGATCTAGCGGGGGGGTACAATGAGCAGTACTTC. Protein: CVSSDLAGGYNEQYF.

This clonotype has only a few counts. The chain links TRBV10-3 to TRBJ1-2; weak D call: TRBD1 (5 bases). The ends were cut back, 4 bases at V and 6 bases at J, with 9 bases in the middle. The CDR3 length is 12 residues. The V gene's germline CDR1 is ENHRY and CDR2 SYGVKD. CDR3 DNA sequence: TGTGCCATCAGTGGATCGGGGGATGGCTACACCTTC. This sequence encodes CAISGSGDGYTF.

Written as DNA, the CDR3 is TGCAGCGTATCCCGGGGAAACACTGAAGCTTTCTTT. This translates into CSVSRGNTEAFF. The chain employs TRBV29-1 and TRBJ1-1; D remains ambiguous. With 6 bases removed from V and 2 bases from J, the gap between germline ends came to 10 bases. This CDR3 region has 12 residues. Looked up from germline, CDR1 is SQVTM and CDR2 is ANQGSEA.

This chain uses TRBV12-3 or TRBV12-4 with TRBJ2-6, with TRBD1 matching 7 bases. The CDR3 totals 16 residues. V shed 5 bases and J 3 bases; nucleotides not matched to a gene: 7. The CDR3 nucleotides read TGTGCCAGCAGTCCCACAGGGGAAGGTGGGGCCAACGTCCTGACTTTC. Amino acid sequence: CASSPTGEGGANVLTF.

This clonotype was found a few times. The chain has TRBV7-2 and TRBJ2-2, with D unresolved. V was shortened by 2 bases and J by 6 bases, with 7 bases between the two germline ends. The CDR3 spans 13 residues. Germline V lookup: CDR1 SGHTA, CDR2 FQGNSA. The CDR3 bases are TGTGCCAGCAGCTTAAGGGATGCCGGGGAGCTGTTTTTT. Protein: CASSLRDAGELFF. Full variable domain (remainder filled in from reference TRBV7-2 and TRBJ2-2): GAGVSQSPSNKVTEKGKDVELRCDPISGHTALYWYRQSLGQGLEFLIYFQGNSAPDKSGLPSDRFSAERTGGSVSTLTIQRTQQEDSAVYLCASSLRDAGELFFGEGSRLTVL.

The rearrangement joins TRBV20-1 to TRBJ2-7, with 10 bases matching TRBD1. Germline CDR1 reads DFQATT; CDR2 reads SNEGSKA (reference sequence). Trimming took 6 bases from V and 2 from J; bases not matched to a gene: 7. CDR3 size: 14 residues. The CDR3 region has the DNA TGCAGTGCAAGAAGGACAGGGGGTCCCTACGAGCAGTACTTC. This gives the protein CSARRTGGPYEQYF.

V and J are TRBV4-1 and TRBJ1-1; TRBD1 is a possible D gene (5 bases). The germline V gene has CDR1 MGHRA and CDR2 YSYEKL. V was shortened by 1 base and J by 7 bases, with 10 bases between the two germline ends. CDR3 length equals 13 residues. The CDR3 DNA sequence: TGCGCCAGCAGCCAAGGTGGACAAATTGAAGCTTTCTTT. This encodes CASSQGGQIEAFF.

V and J are TRBV3-1 and TRBJ1-2; D possibly corresponds to TRBD1 (5 bases). Germline CDR1 reads LGHDT; CDR2 reads YNNKEL (reference sequence). CDR3 length: 14 residues. The ends were cut back, 0 bases at V and 3 bases at J, with 8 bases in the middle. Here the CDR3 reads CASSQEEGYYGYTF. In DNA form, the CDR3 reads TGTGCCAGCAGCCAAGAAGAGGGGTACTATGGCTACACCTTC.

In its sample, this clonotype was seen a few times. The chain couples TRBV28 to TRBJ1-6; D call uncertain. The CDR3 is 13 residues long. In germline, CDR1 is MDHEN, CDR2 SYDVKM. Trimming pared 4 bases from V and 14 bases from J, leaving 15 bases between. CDR3 loop: CASSSANPAALHF. The CDR3 nucleotides read TGTGCCAGCAGTTCCGCGAACCCCGCGGCCCTCCACTTT.

The chain uses TRBV7-6 and TRBJ2-7; possibly TRBD1 for D (5 bases). The germline CDR1 and CDR2 sequences are SGHVS and FNYEAQ. The length of the CDR3 is 14 residues. The V end was cut by 1 base, the J end by 5 bases, with 12 bases between. The CDR3 is CASSLGGRSDEQYF. The CDR3 DNA sequence: TGTGCCAGCAGCTTAGGGGGCAGGAGCGACGAGCAGTACTTC.

This clonotype was seen a handful of times. V and J are TRBV4-1 and TRBJ2-5; TRBD2 aligns across 9 bases. This CDR3 is 15 amino acids long. The germline V gene has CDR1 MGHRA and CDR2 YSYEKL. The V gene end was trimmed by 0 bases and the J gene end by 4 bases; junction bases not matched to a gene: 3. CDR3 loop: CASSQDPLAGETQYF. For the CDR3, the DNA is TGCGCCAGCAGCCAAGATCCACTAGCGGGAGAGACCCAGTACTTC.

V is TRBV3-1 and J is TRBJ2-7, with 8 nucleotides matching TRBD2. CDR3 length: 14 residues. Germline V CDR1 and CDR2: LGHDT, YNNKEL (reference sequence). V was clipped by 1 base and J by 6 bases; unmatched bases: 5. CDR3: CASSQAGGVSEQYF. DNA for the CDR3: TGTGCCAGCAGCCAAGCGGGGGGGGTGAGCGAGCAGTACTTC.

The V gene is TRBV29-1, the J gene TRBJ1-4; D is possibly TRBD1 (6 bases). Per the germline V gene, CDR1 is SQVTM and CDR2 is ANQGSEA. V was clipped by 6 bases and J by 8 bases, with 16 bases between them. This CDR3 is built from 13 residues. The CDR3 DNA is TGCAGCGTGGGGGACACACCGAACGAAAAACTGTTTTTT. The encoded protein is CSVGDTPNEKLFF.

The J gene is TRBJ1-4, the V gene TRBV29-1; D is possibly TRBD1 (5 bases). Trimming took off 4 bases at V and 7 bases at J, with 22 bases between the two ends. The length of the CDR3 is 16 residues. CDR1 SQVTM and CDR2 ANQGSEA come from the germline V gene. CDR3 in amino acids: CSVVSQGGYLGEKLFF. The CDR3 bases are TGCAGCGTTGTGAGTCAGGGCGGATACTTAGGTGAAAAACTGTTTTTT.

This clonotype occurred once. The chain combines TRBV24-1 with TRBJ1-2; no clear D. The V end was cut by 4 bases, the J end by 7 bases, with 15 bases between. The CDR3 covers 14 residues. CDR1 is KGHDR and CDR2 is SFDVKD in the germline V gene. This CDR3 reads CATSEGRAMAGYTF. The DNA for the CDR3 is TGTGCCACCAGTGAAGGTCGGGCAATGGCTGGCTACACCTTC.

This clonotype turned up a few times. V gene TRBV27 combines with J gene TRBJ2-1, with D uncertain. V lost 4 bases to trimming and J lost 13 bases, with 20 bases between them. This CDR3 is built from 14 residues. Per germline, CDR1 MNHEY and CDR2 SMNVEV (reference sequence). DNA of the CDR3: TGTGCCAGCAGTTCGTGGACGGATACAATGAGCCAGTTCTTC. As protein: CASSSWTDTMSQFF.

This clonotype has more than one count but fewer than ten. The gene calls are TRBV7-6 and TRBJ2-7; D is uncertain. Trimming removed 3 bases from V and 1 base from J, with 10 bases in between. CDR1 and CDR2 (germline): SGHVS, FNYEAQ. The length of the CDR3 is 14 residues. CDR3 protein: CASSLYVASYEQYF. The CDR3 DNA follows: TGTGCCAGCAGCTTGTACGTGGCGTCCTACGAGCAGTACTTC.